This TCR beta chain stems from a study of regulatory T cells in long-lasting Graves disease. As for the study in general: It was over 5 years of antithyroid drugs, with positive TSH receptor antibodies, that meant persistent Graves' disease.

Time point specified: persistent/refractory GD, antithyroid drugs over 5 years with positive TRAb. Construction of the TCR library relied on RNA isolated from PBMCs. Patients came through an endocrinology department, and that department was in Xi'an, China. This clonotype was observed at least ten times. Its antigen is unidentified. Arm-PCR of CDR3 regions with iRepertoire HTBI primers generated TCR beta libraries. TCRdb recomputed calls from the multiplex PCR reads with MiXCR, one row per CDR3 protein. Of roughly 430,000 distinct CDR3 sequences listed, about 21% are singletons. General study points: Public clonotype sharing was higher in persistent than newly diagnosed patients. Accuracy was perhaps lowered by the small sample size.

The sequencing used peripheral blood mononuclear cells (PBMCs), collected when the disease was refractory, from a patient treated with antithyroid drugs. The receptor was derived from a female donor with Graves disease.

CDR3 region: CASSKMTAEKLFF. The CDR3 DNA is TGTGCCAGCAGTAAAATGACAGCAGAAAAACTGTTTTTT. The chain employs TRBV2 and TRBJ1-4; a weak D match, TRBD1 (5 bases). Germline V gives CDR1 SNHLY, CDR2 FYNNEI. CDR3 size: 13 residues. The germline V and J ends were trimmed by 5 bases and 8 bases, with 12 bases remaining between them.